The following is a T cell receptor beta chain sequence with its context. This clone appeared a single time. This receptor's antigen is unknown. The input lacks base qualities; no much larger clone sits a single base away. The trial excluded patients who had a history of autoimmune disease or who were on systemic immunosuppression. Peripheral blood for TCR sequencing was collected from all dose cohorts at baseline, on cycle 4 day 1, and on cycle 7 day 1. The samples were taken from a phase I, first-in-human, multicenter, open-label dose-escalation trial of ivuxolimab. The trial enrolled adults with locally advanced or metastatic head and neck squamous cell, hepatocellular, melanoma or renal cell carcinoma. Before TCR sequencing, CD4+ T cells and CD8+ T cells were sorted from peripheral blood as separate populations. The CDR3 goes from the cysteine to the phenylalanine over 17 residues. This entry keeps only the CDR3 DNA: 51 bases, framed from base 1. The germline V gene (reference sequence) provides CDR1 LNHDA and CDR2 SQIVND. V is trimmed back by 6 bases and J by 4 bases, and the junction contains 12 bases that no gene match accounts for.

To sequence the TCRbeta CDR3 region, genomic DNA was isolated from the sorted cells. The immunoSEQ Assay was used for sequencing of TCRbeta CDR3 regions. What TCRdb holds here is the immuneACCESS table cut down to in-frame rearrangements. Part of the clones is not present; checked against another copy, under half of the missing clones reflect an unresolved V gene, and the others are unexplained. The sample table lists more than 80,000 clones, 90% of them with a count of one. Jointly, the top ten make up approximately 0.5% of the sample. This record belongs to a study of OX40 agonist ivuxolimab in advanced cancers. Broadly, across the study: Ivuxolimab, which targeted the costimulatory receptor OX40 (CD134), was an agonistic, fully human IgG2 monoclonal antibody. In the dose-escalation cohort, around four fifths of patients were male, and the mean age was approximately 64 years, with a range of roughly 20 to 80. Among the roughly 50 dose-escalation patients, about 20 had hepatocellular carcinoma, roughly 15 melanoma, 9 renal cell carcinoma and 9 head and neck cancer. The paper reports the monotherapy dose-escalation portion (N = 52 patients) of the phase I ivuxolimab trial. Peripheral TCRbeta sequencing aimed to test whether ivuxolimab altered TCR sequence diversity and caused clonal T-cell expansion. Partial responses were achieved by three dose-escalation patients, of whom one had hepatocellular carcinoma and two had cutaneous melanoma. Patients were allowed to have had prior anti-PD-1, anti-PD-L1 or anti-CTLA-4 therapy, and around 40% of the dose-escalation patients had previously received checkpoint inhibitors. Intravenous ivuxolimab was administered to patients every 2 weeks at six dose levels: 0.01, 0.1, 0.3, 1.5, 3 and 10 mg/kg. Results the study describes overall, beyond this receptor: In the 0.1-3.0 mg/kg groups, partial responders were among the patients with the lowest normalized peripheral clonal expansion, particularly in CD8+ T cells. At doses of 0.1 to 3.0 mg/kg, clonal expansion of both CD4+ and CD8+ T cells in blood was seen between baseline and week 6. After ivuxolimab, more expanded clones were found on average in CD8+ T cells than in CD4+ T cells. Antigen specificity was not determined for the clonally expanded peripheral T cells. Low levels of normalized T-cell clonal expansion were also shown by some nonresponding patients.

The chain uses TRBV19 and TRBJ2-1, with 10 bases matching TRBD2. The TCR sequence derives from an adult with an advanced solid tumor such as melanoma, head and neck, liver or kidney cancer. Sequenced material: CD4+ or CD8+ T cells sorted from blood, taken in a trial of the OX40 agonist ivuxolimab. The CDR3 sequence is CASSRSTAGGTYNEQFF. The DNA sequence reads TGTGCCAGTAGCCGCTCCACAGCGGGGGGGACTTACAATGAGCAGTTCTTC.